The 18 T cell receptor beta chains reported below all come from one sample, sequenced in a study of neurological immune-mediated disorders. TCRdb called the 5' RACE reads again in MiXCR, with one record for every CDR3 protein. The sample records 55,000 to 80,000 distinct CDR3 sequences, under 5.5% being singletons. The sequenced sample consisted of PBMCs. All receptors come from a woman aged 45-65 years with multiple sclerosis.

This clonotype was counted many times. The rearrangement links TRBV28 to TRBJ2-2; D is possibly TRBD1 or TRBD2 (5 bases each). V shed 10 bases and J shed 4 bases, with 10 bases lying between them. CDR3 length equals 12 residues. Germline lookup yields CDR1 MDHEN and CDR2 SYDVKM. The CDR3 loop reads CATGGVTGELFF. In DNA form, the CDR3 reads TGTGCCACTGGGGGAGTCACCGGGGAGCTGTTTTTT.

Many counts were recorded for this clonotype. V and J are TRBV3-1 and TRBJ2-1; D could derive from TRBD1 or TRBD2 (6 bases each). The CDR3 spans 16 residues. Germline V CDR1 and CDR2: LGHDT, YNNKEL (reference sequence). V was cut by 0 bases and J by 7 bases, with 16 bases left in between. The CDR3 is CASSQDAGQGWNEQFF. CDR3 nucleotide sequence: TGTGCCAGCAGCCAAGACGCGGGGCAGGGGTGGAATGAGCAGTTCTTC.

This clonotype showed up many times. The chain carries TRBV7-9 and TRBJ2-3; 12 nucleotides match TRBD2. Germline CDR1 reads SEHNR; CDR2 reads FQNEAQ (reference sequence). The CDR3 has 17 residues. V dropped 4 bases and J dropped 3; count of bases not matched to a gene: 8. CDR3 sequence: CASSSRSTSGGTDTQYF. The DNA of the CDR3 is TGTGCCAGCAGCTCTCGCTCGACTAGCGGGGGAACAGATACGCAGTATTTT.

This clonotype occurred a few times. The gene calls are TRBV4-2 and TRBJ1-1, with a weak D call TRBD1 (5 bases). This CDR3 comprises 14 residues. V was cut by 4 bases and J by 1 base, with 10 bases left in between. Germline V lookup: CDR1 LGHNA, CDR2 YNFKEQ. DNA for the CDR3: TGTGCCAGCAGCCGTGGACAATCGAACACTGAAGCTTTCTTT. Its protein product is CASSRGQSNTEAFF.

Many counts were recorded for this clonotype. The V gene is TRBV20-1, the J gene TRBJ2-5; 9 bases fit TRBD1. Trimming cost V 6 bases and J 2 bases; bases outside gene matches: 7. The CDR3 length is 14 residues. The V gene's germline CDR1 is DFQATT and CDR2 SNEGSKA (reference sequence). CDR3 in amino acids: CSAPPGTGQETQYF. CDR3 coding DNA: TGCAGTGCCCCCCCGGGGACAGGGCAAGAGACCCAGTACTTC.

This clonotype was seen many times. The CDR3 loop reads CASSQDWGEQYF. CDR3 bases: TGTGCCAGCAGCCAAGATTGGGGAGAGCAGTACTTC. The rearrangement joins TRBV3-1 to TRBJ2-7; D is uncertain. CDR3 length: 12 residues. V dropped 0 bases and J dropped 7 bases, with 7 bases sitting between them. The germline CDR1 and CDR2 sequences are LGHDT and YNNKEL (reference sequence).

J is TRBJ2-7 and V is TRBV28; no clear D. Germline CDR1 reads MDHEN; CDR2 reads SYDVKM. The CDR3 contains 15 residues. The ends were cut back, 3 bases at V and 0 bases at J, with 12 bases in the middle. CDR3 amino acids: CASSFVGPSSYEQYF. CDR3 sequence (DNA): TGTGCCAGCAGTTTTGTCGGCCCGAGCTCCTACGAGCAGTACTTC.

Note on this clonotype: Sequence at one end of the junction differs from germline and may be a read error. This rearrangement joins TRBV7-7 to TRBJ2-2; TRBD1 agrees at 9 bases. The germline V gene has CDR1 SSHAT and CDR2 FNYEAQ (reference sequence). The CDR3 sequence is 14 residues long. Written as DNA, the CDR3 is TGTGCTAGCAGCTCCCGGACAGGGGTCGGGGAGCTGTTTTTT. It codes for CASSSRTGVGELFF. Based on the CDR3 plus reference TRBV7-7 and TRBJ2-2, the full variable domain is GAGVSQSPRYKVTKRGQDVTLRCDPISSHATLYWYQQALGQGPEFLTYFNYEAQPDKSGLPSDRFSAERPEGSISTLTIQRTEQRDSAMYRCASSSRTGVGELFFGEGSRLTVL.

There are many counts of this clonotype. The chain joins TRBV10-3 to TRBJ1-1, with D possibly TRBD1 on 5 matching bases. The CDR3 loop spans 15 amino acids. Trimming cost V 4 bases and J 1 base, with 13 bases left between them. The germline V gene encodes CDR1 ENHRY and CDR2 SYGVKD. The DNA for the CDR3 is TGTGCCATCAGTGCGCCGGGACTGACGAACACTGAAGCTTTCTTT. The encoded protein is CAISAPGLTNTEAFF.

In its sample, this clonotype was seen many times. Written as DNA, the CDR3 is TGTGCCAGCAGTTTAGGGGAAGGCAAAGAGACCCAGTACTTC. This gives the protein CASSLGEGKETQYF. The V call is TRBV12-3 or TRBV12-4, the J call TRBJ2-5; D unresolved. V lost 1 base, J lost 3 bases, and 9 bases lay in between. The CDR3 totals 14 residues.

This clonotype showed up many times. The chain carries TRBV7-2 and TRBJ2-4; D gene unclear. Trimming pared 2 bases from V and 7 bases from J, leaving 9 bases between. CDR1 is SGHTA and CDR2 is FQGNSA in the germline V gene. The CDR3 contains 13 residues. The CDR3 is CASSLRVGNIQYF. Here the CDR3 DNA reads TGTGCCAGCAGCTTAAGGGTGGGGAACATTCAGTACTTC.

This clonotype has only a few counts. For the CDR3, the DNA is TGTGCCAGCAGCCAAGATGCCCCCGGGGGGTACCAAGAGACCCAGTACTTC. This gives the protein CASSQDAPGGYQETQYF. The chain uses TRBV14 and TRBJ2-5; the match to TRBD2 covers 7 bases. There are 17 residues in the CDR3. Looked up from germline, CDR1 is SGHDN and CDR2 is FVKESK. Trimming at V came to 0 bases and at J to 0 bases, leaving 7 bases not matched to a gene.

This clonotype appeared many times. A much larger clonotype is one base distant, so this may be a read error. The rearrangement links TRBV11-1 to TRBJ2-7; D is possibly TRBD1 (5 bases). The germline CDR1 and CDR2 sequences are SGHAT and FQDESV (reference sequence). V lost 2 bases, J lost 4 bases, and 12 bases lay in between. The CDR3 has 14 amino acids. CDR3 sequence reads: CASSLTGKGYEQYF. DNA for the CDR3: TGTGCCAGCAGCTTAACTGGAAAGGGGTACGAGCAGTACTTC.

The table lists this clonotype with a count of one. A much more abundant neighbour one base away suggests this may be a read error. The chain links TRBV7-3 to TRBJ1-2; D perhaps matches TRBD1 (6 bases). The CDR3 runs 15 residues. In germline, CDR1 is SGHTA, CDR2 FQGTGA. In nucleotides, the CDR3 is TGTGTCAGCAGCTCCAGCCCGGGGGCGTTCTCGGGCTACACCTTC. Residues: CVSSSSPGAFSGYTF.

This clonotype was observed at least ten times. The J gene is TRBJ2-1, the V gene TRBV7-2; TRBD2 aligns across 13 bases. The CDR3 covers 17 residues. Germline V gene sequence: CDR1 SGHTA, CDR2 FQGNSA. Trimming took 5 bases from V and 4 from J; bases not matched to a gene: 8. This CDR3 reads CASSTRLAGGRYNEQFF. The CDR3, as DNA: TGTGCCAGCAGCACAAGACTAGCGGGGGGTCGATACAATGAGCAGTTCTTC.

This clonotype was detected ten times or more. The chain has TRBV12-3 or TRBV12-4 and TRBJ1-3; D is perhaps TRBD1 (6 bases). This CDR3 comprises 12 residues. Trimming removed 7 bases at V and 6 bases at J, with 10 bases between. The CDR3 DNA reads as TGTGCCAGCATGGGGGGCGTAAACACCATATATTTT. This sequence encodes CASMGGVNTIYF.

This clonotype was recorded at least ten times. The V gene is TRBV6-2 or TRBV6-3, the J gene TRBJ1-4; possible D gene TRBD1, 6 bases. This CDR3 contains 16 residues. The V end was cut by 4 bases, the J end by 8 bases, with 20 bases between. Per germline, CDR1 MNHEY and CDR2 SVGEGT. The CDR3: CASSSGTSRRREKLFF. The CDR3, as DNA: TGTGCCAGCAGTTCCGGGACATCCAGAAGAAGGGAAAAACTGTTTTTT.

The V gene is TRBV10-1, the J gene TRBJ1-1; the D gene is possibly TRBD1 (5 bases). The CDR3 loop spans 14 amino acids. CDR1 and CDR2 from the germline V gene are WNHNN and SYGVQD (reference sequence). The germline V and J ends were trimmed by 2 bases and 5 bases, with 12 bases remaining between them. CDR3 sequence (DNA): TGCGCCAGCAGTGAGCTTAAGAGGGGAACTGAAGCTTTCTTT. This codes for CASSELKRGTEAFF.